The subject of this entry is one T cell receptor beta chain. Methods used by the authors: It was from reference gene primer amplification that nucleated cell counts were estimated. Clones were read by immunoSEQ multiplex PCR, and TCRdb kept only the in-frame ones, dropping some. Clonal size and the V and J genes are those of that table, whereas D and trimming came from the DNA. The table has about 140,000 clones, more than 75% seen once; the top ten hold over 5%. This sample was included in a study of blood T cell repertoires in COVID-19. Background on the study: The cDNA or gDNA used as material had been derived from T cells, B-cell-depleted T cells, or PBMCs.

The CDR3 is 15 amino acids. The germline gives CDR1 SGHDT, CDR2 YYEEEE. The V end was cut by 4 bases, the J end by 1 base, with 14 bases between. The TCR comes from a human donor in a cohort sampled during active COVID-19. The rearrangement links TRBV5-6 to TRBJ2-5, with D perhaps matching TRBD2 (5 bases). Input material: peripheral blood. The CDR3 loop reads CASSRRSSGQETQYF. The CDR3 nucleotides read TGTGCCAGCAGCAGGAGGTCGAGCGGCCAAGAGACCCAGTACTTC.